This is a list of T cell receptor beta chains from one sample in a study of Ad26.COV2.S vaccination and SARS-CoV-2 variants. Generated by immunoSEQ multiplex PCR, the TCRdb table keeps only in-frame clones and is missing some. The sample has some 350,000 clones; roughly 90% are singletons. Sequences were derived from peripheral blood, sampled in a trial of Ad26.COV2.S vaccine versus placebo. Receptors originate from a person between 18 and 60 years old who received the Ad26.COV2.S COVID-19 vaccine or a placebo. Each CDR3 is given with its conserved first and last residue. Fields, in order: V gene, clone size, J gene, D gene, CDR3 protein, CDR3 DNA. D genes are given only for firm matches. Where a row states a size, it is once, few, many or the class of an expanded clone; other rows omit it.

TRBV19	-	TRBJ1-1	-	CASALGGSTEAFF	TGTGCCAGTGCCTTAGGGGGGTCCACTGAAGCTTTCTTT
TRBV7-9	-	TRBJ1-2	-	CASSTEGGNYGYTF	TGTGCCAGCAGCACGGAAGGAGGTAACTATGGCTACACCTTC
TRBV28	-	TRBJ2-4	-	CASTARVGDQYF	TGTGCCAGCACCGCTAGGGTCGGAGATCAGTACTTC
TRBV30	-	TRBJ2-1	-	CAWSPVGRAFVHNEQFF	TGTGCCTGGAGCCCGGTGGGCCGGGCCTTCGTTCACAATGAGCAGTTCTTC
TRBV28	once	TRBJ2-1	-	CASSYRVGEQFF	TGTGCCAGCAGTTACCGGGTAGGGGAGCAGTTCTTC
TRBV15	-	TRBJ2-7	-	CATSRDRSGEQYF	TGTGCCACCAGCAGAGATCGGTCGGGGGAGCAGTACTTC
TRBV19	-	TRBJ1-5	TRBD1	CASSIQGGANSKPQHF	TGTGCCAGTAGTATACAAGGGGGCGCGAATTCTAAGCCCCAGCATTTT
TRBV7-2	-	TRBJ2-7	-	CASSLVARIYEQYF	TGTGCCAGCAGCTTAGTGGCCCGAATCTACGAGCAGTACTTC
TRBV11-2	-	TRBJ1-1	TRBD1	CASSSYSGQGGRAAFF	TGTGCCAGCAGCTCCTACTCGGGACAGGGAGGAAGGGCAGCTTTCTTT
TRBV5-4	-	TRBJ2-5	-	CASSPGGTAAETQYF	TGTGCCAGCAGCCCAGGCGGGACAGCGGCCGAGACCCAGTACTTC
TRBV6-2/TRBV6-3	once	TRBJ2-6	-	CASSTLQGRGSGANVLTF	TGTGCCAGCAGCACCTTACAGGGCAGGGGATCTGGGGCCAACGTCCTGACTTTC
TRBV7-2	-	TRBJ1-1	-	CASSFFGRVWGNTEAFF	TGTGCCAGCAGCTTTTTTGGGCGGGTATGGGGGAACACTGAAGCTTTCTTT
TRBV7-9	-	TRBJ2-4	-	CASSPPINSGYSIQYF	TGTGCCAGCAGCCCGCCGATTAATAGCGGTTACTCCATTCAGTACTTC
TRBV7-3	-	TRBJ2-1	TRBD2	CASSPGLAGLDRGYNEQFF	TGTGCCAGCAGCCCCGGACTAGCGGGCCTTGATCGGGGTTACAATGAGCAGTTCTTC
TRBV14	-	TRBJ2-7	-	CASSLLSEQYF	TGTGCCAGCAGCCTACTTTCCGAGCAGTACTTC
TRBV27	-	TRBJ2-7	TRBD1	CASSFTGTASYEQYF	TGTGCCAGCAGTTTCACTGGGACAGCCTCCTACGAGCAGTACTTC
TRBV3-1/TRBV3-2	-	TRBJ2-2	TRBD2	CASSPTSGRPSGTGELFF	TGTGCCAGCAGCCCGACTAGCGGGAGGCCCTCCGGGACCGGGGAGCTGTTTTTT
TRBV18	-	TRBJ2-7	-	CASSPREVRWTQYF	TGTGCCAGCTCACCCCGGGAAGTTCGCTGGACGCAGTACTTC
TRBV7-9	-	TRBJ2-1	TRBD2	CASSFTSGRGLEQFF	TGTGCCAGCAGCTTCACTAGCGGGAGAGGGCTTGAGCAGTTCTTC
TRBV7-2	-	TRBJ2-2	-	CASSFQTPNTGELFF	TGTGCCAGCAGCTTTCAGACTCCGAACACCGGGGAGCTGTTTTTT
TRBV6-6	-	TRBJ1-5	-	CASSYSADSNQPQHF	TGTGCCAGCAGTTACTCCGCAGATAGCAATCAGCCCCAGCATTTT
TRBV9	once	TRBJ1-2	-	CASSVDMEWHYGYTF	TGTGCCAGCAGCGTAGATATGGAGTGGCACTATGGCTACACCTTC
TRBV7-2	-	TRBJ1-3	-	CASSQERITGNTIYF	TGTGCCAGCAGCCAAGAAAGGATAACTGGAAACACCATATATTTT
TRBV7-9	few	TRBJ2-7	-	CASSLSPYEQYF	TGTGCCAGCAGCTTATCTCCTTACGAGCAGTACTTC
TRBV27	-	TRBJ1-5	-	CASSSSIHGRRALSQPQHF	TGTGCCAGCAGTTCCTCTATCCACGGGCGACGGGCTTTGAGTCAGCCCCAGCATTTT
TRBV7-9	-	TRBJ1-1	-	CASSAAIQGQNTEAFF	TGTGCCAGCAGCGCCGCCATACAGGGTCAGAACACTGAAGCTTTCTTT
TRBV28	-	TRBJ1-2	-	CASSPKGRIYGYTF	TGTGCCAGCAGTCCTAAGGGGCGAATCTATGGCTACACCTTC
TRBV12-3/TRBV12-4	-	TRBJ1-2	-	CASSSTGFSGYTF	TGTGCCAGCAGTTCTACAGGATTTTCTGGCTACACCTTC
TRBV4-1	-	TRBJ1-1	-	CASSQERENTEAFF	TGCGCCAGCAGCCAAGAGAGGGAGAACACTGAAGCTTTCTTT
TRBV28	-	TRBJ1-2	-	CASSVGGSYGYTF	TGTGCCAGCAGTGTAGGGGGTTCCTATGGCTACACCTTC
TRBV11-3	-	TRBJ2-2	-	CASNNGSNTGELFF	TGTGCCAGCAACAACGGGAGTAACACCGGGGAGCTGTTTTTT
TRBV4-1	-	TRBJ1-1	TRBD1	CASSPDRVPEAFF	TGCGCCAGCAGCCCCGACAGGGTTCCTGAAGCTTTCTTT
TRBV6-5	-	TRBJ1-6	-	CASSYSQAANSPLHF	TGTGCCAGCAGTTACTCACAGGCGGCTAATTCACCCCTCCACTTT
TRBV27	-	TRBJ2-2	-	CASSLSNTGELFF	TGTGCCAGCAGTTTATCGAACACCGGGGAGCTGTTTTTT
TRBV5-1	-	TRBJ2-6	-	CASSLSTGSGANVLTF	TGCGCCAGCAGCTTAAGCACAGGTTCTGGGGCCAACGTCCTGACTTTC
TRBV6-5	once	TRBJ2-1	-	CASSWRGSSEDEQFF	TGTGCCAGCAGTTGGAGGGGGTCTTCGGAGGATGAGCAGTTCTTC
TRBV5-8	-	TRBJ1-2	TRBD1	CASSLIQGNGYTF	TGTGCCAGCAGCTTGATACAGGGGAATGGCTACACCTTC
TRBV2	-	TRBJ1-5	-	CASSGQGMHRAHSNQPQHF	TGTGCCAGCAGTGGGCAGGGAATGCACAGGGCGCATAGCAATCAGCCCCAGCATTTT
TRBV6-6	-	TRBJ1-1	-	CASRGRDTEAFF	TGTGCCAGCAGAGGGAGGGACACTGAAGCTTTCTTT
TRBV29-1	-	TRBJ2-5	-	CSVERGETQYF	TGCAGCGTAGAAAGGGGGGAGACCCAGTACTTC
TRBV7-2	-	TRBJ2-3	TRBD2	CASSLAGPRAGGRTDTQYF	TGTGCCAGCAGCTTAGCGGGGCCGAGGGCGGGAGGAAGGACAGATACGCAGTATTTT
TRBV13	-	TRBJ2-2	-	CASSLVYRPNTGELFF	TGTGCCAGCAGCTTAGTTTACAGACCGAACACCGGGGAGCTGTTTTTT
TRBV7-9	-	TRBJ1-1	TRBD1	CASSLMGQGRNTEAFF	TGTGCCAGCAGCTTAATGGGACAGGGGCGAAACACTGAAGCTTTCTTT
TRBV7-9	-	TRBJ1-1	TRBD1	CASDRGYPGEAFF	TGTGCCAGCGACAGGGGGTACCCCGGTGAAGCTTTCTTT
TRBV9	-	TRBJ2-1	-	CASSVGGFSYNEQFF	TGTGCCAGCAGCGTCGGGGGATTCTCCTACAATGAGCAGTTCTTC
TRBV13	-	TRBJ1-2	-	CASSQGLLGFYGYTF	TGTGCCAGCAGCCAAGGGCTTTTAGGGTTCTATGGCTACACCTTC
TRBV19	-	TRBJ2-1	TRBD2	CASSTGTSNNEQFF	TGTGCCAGTAGTACCGGGACTAGCAACAATGAGCAGTTCTTC
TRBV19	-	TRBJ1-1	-	CASNSARGPEAFF	TGTGCCAGTAACAGCGCAAGGGGACCTGAAGCTTTCTTT
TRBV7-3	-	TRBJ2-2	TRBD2	CASSSLAGANTGELFF	TGTGCCAGCAGCTCACTAGCGGGCGCCAACACCGGGGAGCTGTTTTTT
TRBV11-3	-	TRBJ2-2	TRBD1	CASSPGGTGDRGELFF	TGTGCCAGCAGCCCGGGGGGGACAGGGGACCGCGGGGAGCTGTTTTTT
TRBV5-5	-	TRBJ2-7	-	CASSPGHPTPYEQYF	TGTGCCAGCAGCCCCGGACACCCTACTCCCTACGAGCAGTACTTC
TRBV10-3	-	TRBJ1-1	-	CAIRGVGSDTEAFF	TGTGCCATCAGGGGGGTTGGGTCGGACACTGAAGCTTTCTTT
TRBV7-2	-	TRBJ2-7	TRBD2	CASSVGPSGGGEQYF	TGTGCCAGCAGCGTAGGCCCTAGCGGGGGCGGCGAGCAGTACTTC